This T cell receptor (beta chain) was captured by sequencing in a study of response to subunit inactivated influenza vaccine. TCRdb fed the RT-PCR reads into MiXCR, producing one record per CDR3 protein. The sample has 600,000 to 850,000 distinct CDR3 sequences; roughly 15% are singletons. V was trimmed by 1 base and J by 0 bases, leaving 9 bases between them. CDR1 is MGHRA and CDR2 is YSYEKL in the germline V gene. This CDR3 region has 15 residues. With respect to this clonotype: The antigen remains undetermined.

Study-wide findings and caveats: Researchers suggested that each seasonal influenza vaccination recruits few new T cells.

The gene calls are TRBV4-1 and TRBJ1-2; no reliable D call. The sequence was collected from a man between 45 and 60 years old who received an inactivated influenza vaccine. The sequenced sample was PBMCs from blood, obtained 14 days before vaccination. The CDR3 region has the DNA TGCGCCAGCAGCCAAGCCCACGGGTCTAACTATGGCTACACCTTC. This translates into CASSQAHGSNYGYTF.